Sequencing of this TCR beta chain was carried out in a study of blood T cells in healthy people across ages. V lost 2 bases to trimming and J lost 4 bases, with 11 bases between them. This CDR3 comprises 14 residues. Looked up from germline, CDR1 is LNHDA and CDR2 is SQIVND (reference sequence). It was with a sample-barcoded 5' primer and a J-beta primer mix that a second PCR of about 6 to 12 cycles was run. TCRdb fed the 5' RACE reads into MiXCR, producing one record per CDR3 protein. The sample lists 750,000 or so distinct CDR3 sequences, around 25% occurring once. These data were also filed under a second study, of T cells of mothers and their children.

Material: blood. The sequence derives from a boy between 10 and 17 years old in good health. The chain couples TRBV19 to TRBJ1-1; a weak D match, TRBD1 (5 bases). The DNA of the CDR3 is TGTGCCAGTAGTATACGAGGGGCCGGCACTGAAGCTTTCTTT. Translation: CASSIRGAGTEAFF.